The rows below give T cell receptor beta chains drawn from one sample of a study of cytomegalovirus exposure and HLA in healthy donors. The data were produced by immunoSEQ multiplex PCR, yet TCRdb's version contains in-frame clones alone and is incomplete. This sample carries fewer than 200,000 clones, around 76% of them seen once, and the ten largest clones take over 2%. The sequencing input was PBMCs. Source of these receptors: a female donor in good health and CMV-seronegative. CDR3s include the opening cysteine and the closing phenylalanine or tryptophan. The D gene is left open where the match is weak. Clone sizes are given selectively: once, few, many, or a class where the clone is expanded.

cdr3_nt	cdr3_aa	v_call	d_call	j_call	clone_size	cdr3_length
TGCGCCAGCAGCACCCTGACAGGGGGCTATGGGGAGCTGTTTTTT	CASSTLTGGYGELFF	TRBV5-1	TRBD1	TRBJ2-2	-	15
TGTGCCAGCAGCTTAGATGTCTATTACGAGCAGTACTTC	CASSLDVYYEQYF	TRBV7-7	-	TRBJ2-7	-	13
TGTGCCAGCAGTTACGGGGCGGGAGGGAGTTCCTACGAGCAGTACTTC	CASSYGAGGSSYEQYF	TRBV6-5	TRBD2	TRBJ2-7	-	16
TGCGCCAGCAGCTTACTAGCGGGGGGCACAGATACGCAGTATTTT	CASSLLAGGTDTQYF	TRBV5-1	TRBD2	TRBJ2-3	-	15
TGCGCCAGCGCCACCGGGACTAGCGGGACAGATACGCAGTATTTT	CASATGTSGTDTQYF	TRBV5-1	TRBD2	TRBJ2-3	-	15
TGTGCCAGCAGCCTGGGTAGGGCTAGGGGAGCTTTCTTT	CASSLGRARGAFF	TRBV11-2	-	TRBJ1-1	few	13
TGCGCCAGCAGCTTCTCGGGGGTATTTGTGGACGAGCAGTACTTC	CASSFSGVFVDEQYF	TRBV5-1	-	TRBJ2-7	-	15
TGCGCCAGCAGCTCACAGATCACAGATACGCAGTATTTT	CASSSQITDTQYF	TRBV5-1	-	TRBJ2-3	-	13
TGCGCCAGCAGCCAGCCCTGGGGGACAGGGAACACCGGGGAGCTGTTTTTT	CASSQPWGTGNTGELFF	TRBV4-1	TRBD1	TRBJ2-2	medium-sized	17
TGTGCCAGCAGTCGGACAGGAAACATTCAGTACTTC	CASSRTGNIQYF	TRBV6-5	TRBD1	TRBJ2-4	-	12
TGTGCCAGCAGCACTTCCACCGGGACTAGCGGTGGGGAGACCCAGTACTTC	CASSTSTGTSGGETQYF	TRBV9	TRBD2	TRBJ2-5	-	17
TGTGCCAGCAGCTTAAATACGGGCCGACAGGGGGAGCTGTTTTTT	CASSLNTGRQGELFF	TRBV7-3	-	TRBJ2-2	-	15
TGTGCCATCAGTCAACAGGGTATAGGCTACACCTTC	CAISQQGIGYTF	TRBV10-3	-	TRBJ1-2	once	12
TGTGCCAGCATGGGGGACAGGGGCCTTTACGAGCAGTACTTC	CASMGDRGLYEQYF	TRBV25-1	TRBD1	TRBJ2-7	-	14
TGTGCCATCAGTGACCCGGGACAGGGGGAATCACCCCTCCACTTT	CAISDPGQGESPLHF	TRBV10-3	TRBD1	TRBJ1-6	-	15
TGCAGCGTTGCCCGGACAGGGGGCTTCGACTATGGCTACACCTTC	CSVARTGGFDYGYTF	TRBV29-1	TRBD1	TRBJ1-2	-	15
TGTGCCAGCAGCCTCGGAGGGGAAGGCATTCAGTACTTC	CASSLGGEGIQYF	TRBV7-3	-	TRBJ2-4	once	13
TGCGCCAGCAGCAAGGACAGATCCTCTGGGGCCAACGTCCTGACTTTC	CASSKDRSSGANVLTF	TRBV5-1	-	TRBJ2-6	few	16
TGTGCCTGGAGTGTTGGAGGGAGCTACACCTTC	CAWSVGGSYTF	TRBV30	-	TRBJ1-2	-	11